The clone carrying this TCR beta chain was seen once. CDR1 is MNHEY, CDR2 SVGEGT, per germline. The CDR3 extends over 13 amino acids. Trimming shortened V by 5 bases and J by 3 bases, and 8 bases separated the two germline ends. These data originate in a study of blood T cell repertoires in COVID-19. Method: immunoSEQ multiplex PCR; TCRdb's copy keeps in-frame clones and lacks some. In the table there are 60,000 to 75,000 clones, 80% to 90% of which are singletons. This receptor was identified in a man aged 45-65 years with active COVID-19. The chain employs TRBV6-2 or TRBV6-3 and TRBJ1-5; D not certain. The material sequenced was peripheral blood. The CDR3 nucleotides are TGTGCCAGCAGTCTAGACCTCAATCAGCCCCAGCATTTT. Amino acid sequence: CASSLDLNQPQHF.